This TCR beta chain is from a study of neurological immune-mediated disorders. The ends lost 4 bases at V and 11 bases at J; junction bases unmatched: 7. CDR1 SGHKS and CDR2 YYEKEE come from the germline V gene (reference sequence). This CDR3 comprises 13 residues. The healthy controls volunteered at a blood bank in Maryland, USA. Findings and caveats of the study: The absence of any CDR3 amino acid sequence shared by expanded clones across subjects suggests that repertoires were private in all groups.

Each CDR3 protein gets one entry after TCRdb re-called the 5' RACE reads with MiXCR. The data contain around 30,000 distinct CDR3 sequences, 4% of them singletons. This clonotype occurred many times. Its antigen remains unidentified. J is TRBJ1-1 and V is TRBV5-5, with 11 bases lining up with TRBD1. The sequenced material came from CD4+ T cells from blood. The TCR sequence derives from a woman aged 40-49 years in good health. For the CDR3, the DNA is TGTGCCAGCAGCCCAGGACAGGGGGCTATGGCTTTCTTT. The encoded protein is CASSPGQGAMAFF.